Listed here are 27 T cell receptor beta chains from one sample, sequenced in a study of shared clonotypes between healthy human individuals. Terminally differentiated effector memory CD45RA+ cells were excluded by CCR7 positive selection of CD45RO-negative cells. The table came from immunoSEQ multiplex PCR; TCRdb's copy has only in-frame clones and leaves some out. The sample records about 2 million clones, approximately 94% being singletons. The sample was naive CD8+ T cells sorted from blood. These receptors came from a man younger than 30 in good health.

V usage is TRBV10-3 and J usage is TRBJ2-5; no definite D call. CDR1 ENHRY and CDR2 SYGVKD come from the germline V gene. The V end lost 2 bases, the J end lost 2 bases, and 6 bases lay between the germline ends. This CDR3 contains 13 residues. In nucleotides, the CDR3 is TGTGCCATCAGTGAGATGGGGCAAGAGACCCAGTACTTC. Protein sequence: CAISEMGQETQYF.

Worth noting for this clone: Other DNA sequences in this sample translate to the same CDR3. The genes are TRBV28 and TRBJ1-1, with no clear D. V lost 3 bases to trimming and J lost 5 bases, with 4 bases between them. CDR3 length equals 11 residues. CDR1 and CDR2 (germline): MDHEN, SYDVKM. CDR3 nucleotide sequence: TGTGCCAGCAGTTTCCTTACTGAAGCTTTCTTT. It codes for CASSFLTEAFF.

V is TRBV19 and J is TRBJ2-7; 11 bases align to TRBD2. The CDR3 sequence is 14 residues long. The germline CDR1 and CDR2 sequences are LNHDA and SQIVND (reference sequence). Germline trimming cut 6 bases from V and 6 bases from J; bases unmatched to any gene: 7. The CDR3, as DNA: TGTGCCAGTAGACTGACTAGCGGGGTCGGCGAGCAGTACTTC. Its translation: CASRLTSGVGEQYF. Using reference TRBV19 and TRBJ2-7 for the parts outside the CDR3, the full variable domain is DGGITQSPKYLFRKEGQNVTLSCEQNLNHDAMYWYRQDPGQGLRLIYYSQIVNDFQKGDIAEGYSVSREKKESFPLTVTSAQKNPTAFYLCASRLTSGVGEQYFGPGTRLTVT.

This clone is a singleton in its sample. This chain connects TRBV28 to TRBJ2-1, with a weak D call TRBD1 (6 bases). The germline gives CDR1 MDHEN, CDR2 SYDVKM. Trimming took 5 bases from V and 2 from J, leaving 16 bases between them. The CDR3 spans 16 residues. CDR3 bases: TGTGCCAGCAGTGGCGTGGACAGTTCTGCCTACAATGAGCAGTTCTTC. Translation: CASSGVDSSAYNEQFF.

The chain couples TRBV28 to TRBJ1-1; possibly TRBD1 for D (5 bases). The CDR3 spans 13 residues. V dropped 6 bases and J dropped 4 bases, with 12 bases sitting between them. Per the germline V gene, CDR1 is MDHEN and CDR2 is SYDVKM. In DNA, the CDR3 is TGTGCCAGCAGGATGTTAGGGGCCACTGAAGCTTTCTTT. Its protein is CASRMLGATEAFF.

The CDR3 DNA follows: TGTGCCAGCAGGCAAATAGCGGGAGGATACAATGAGCAGTTCTTC. Residues: CASRQIAGGYNEQFF. The chain carries TRBV6-5 and TRBJ2-1; 10 bases align to TRBD2. This CDR3 is 15 amino acids long. J gave up 4 bases and V 6 bases, and 6 bases lay outside the gene matches. Per the germline V gene, CDR1 is MNHEY and CDR2 is SVGAGI.

This rearrangement joins TRBV2 to TRBJ2-7; perhaps TRBD1 as D (6 bases). Germline V gene lookup returns CDR1 SNHLY and CDR2 FYNNEI. V shed 6 bases and J shed 3 bases, with 15 bases lying between them. The CDR3 runs to 14 residues. CDR3 sequence: CASRAPDRLYEQYF. The DNA for the CDR3 is TGTGCCAGCAGGGCCCCCGACAGGCTCTACGAGCAGTACTTC. Full variable domain (outside the CDR3, taken from reference TRBV2 and TRBJ2-7): EPEVTQTPSHQVTQMGQEVILRCVPISNHLYFYWYRQILGQKVEFLVSFYNNEISEKSEIFDDQFSVERPDGSNFTLKIRSTKLEDSAMYFCASRAPDRLYEQYFGPGTRLTVT.

J is TRBJ2-3 and V is TRBV30; 8 positions agree with TRBD2. V was pared by 1 base and J by 2 bases, with 5 bases of the junction left unmatched. The CDR3 runs to 15 residues. Germline V gene data show CDR1 as GTSNPN and CDR2 as SVGIG (reference sequence). The CDR3 coding sequence is TGTGCCTGGAGTGCCGGGACTAGACTCACAGATACGCAGTATTTT. This sequence encodes CAWSAGTRLTDTQYF.

This chain links TRBV13 with TRBJ2-5, with 7 bases aligning to TRBD2. This CDR3 has 14 residues. Trimming removed 3 bases from V and 5 bases from J; junction bases left unmatched: 6. CDR1 is PRHDT, CDR2 FYEKMQ, per germline (reference sequence). CDR3 sequence: CASSFAGEGETQYF. In nucleotides, the CDR3 is TGTGCCAGCAGCTTTGCGGGAGAGGGTGAGACCCAGTACTTC.

This clone was recorded only once. The chain is built from TRBV29-1 and TRBJ2-2; 15 bases line up with TRBD2. CDR3 size: 18 residues. Germline V gene lookup returns CDR1 SQVTM and CDR2 ANQGSEA. J lost 4 bases, V lost 5 bases, and 11 bases had no gene match. CDR3 DNA sequence: TGCAGCGTTCTTCCCACCGGACTAGCGGGAGGGAGCACCGGGGAGCTGTTTTTT. This translates into CSVLPTGLAGGSTGELFF.

This chain joins TRBV7-9 and TRBJ2-3, with D perhaps matching TRBD1 or TRBD2 (5 bases each). Deletions cut 6 bases from V and 1 base from J, with 11 bases between. Germline V gives CDR1 SEHNR, CDR2 FQNEAQ (reference sequence). The CDR3 totals 14 residues. The DNA of the CDR3 is TGTGCCAGCAGAAAAGAGGGGCGCACAGATACGCAGTATTTT. Encoded protein: CASRKEGRTDTQYF.

The V gene is TRBV11-2, the J gene TRBJ2-3; TRBD2 aligns across 9 bases. There are 16 residues in the CDR3. Germline V lookup: CDR1 SGHAT, CDR2 FQNNGV. The J segment lost 3 bases and the V segment lost 4 bases, leaving 8 bases of the junction unmatched. DNA for the CDR3: TGTGCCAGCAGCTCTGACGGCGGGAGGGGAACAGATACGCAGTATTTT. Its translation is CASSSDGGRGTDTQYF.

The rearrangement joins TRBV6-5 to TRBJ2-7; either TRBD1 or TRBD2 may fit D (5 bases each). The CDR3 is made up of 14 amino acids. V dropped 8 bases and J dropped 3 bases, with 17 bases sitting between them. Looked up from germline, CDR1 is MNHEY and CDR2 is SVGAGI. CDR3 protein: CASGSEGRVYEQYF. CDR3 sequence (DNA): TGTGCCAGCGGCAGTGAGGGGCGAGTCTACGAGCAGTACTTC.

This clone appeared a single time. The chain is built from TRBV2 and TRBJ2-7, with a weak D call TRBD1 (6 bases). Germline V gene lookup returns CDR1 SNHLY and CDR2 FYNNEI. This CDR3 comprises 15 residues. With 5 bases removed from V and 0 bases from J, the gap between germline ends came to 14 bases. CDR3: CASSPGHSLSYEQYF. The CDR3 DNA reads as TGTGCCAGCAGTCCGGGACATAGTCTCTCCTACGAGCAGTACTTC.

This sequence joins TRBV4-3 and TRBJ1-2; D is unresolved. The germline V and J ends were trimmed by 3 bases and 8 bases, with 16 bases remaining between them. Germline V gene sequence: CDR1 LGHNA, CDR2 YSLEER. CDR3 length: 14 residues. CDR3 nucleotides: TGCGCCAGCAGCCACGCTAACCTCATGGACGGCTACACCTTC. Residues: CASSHANLMDGYTF.

The V gene is TRBV28, the J gene TRBJ1-1; TRBD1 is a possible D gene (6 bases). Germline V gene lookup returns CDR1 MDHEN and CDR2 SYDVKM. Trimming cost V 6 bases and J 1 base, with 15 bases left between them. CDR3 length: 15 residues. Here the CDR3 reads CASSDSGTQNTEAFF. CDR3 DNA sequence: TGTGCCAGCAGCGATTCCGGGACACAGAACACTGAAGCTTTCTTT.

The chain recombines TRBV4-3 with TRBJ1-1; 9 bases are shared with TRBD1. The V gene end was trimmed by 4 bases and the J gene end by 4 bases; junction bases not matched to a gene: 13. Per germline, CDR1 LGHNA and CDR2 YSLEER. The CDR3 runs 17 residues. The CDR3 DNA reads as TGCGCCAGCAGCCCTGCCGGGACAGGGCTTAAGGGCACTGAAGCTTTCTTT. Protein product: CASSPAGTGLKGTEAFF.

The chain carries TRBV7-8 and TRBJ2-7, with a possible D match to TRBD2 (6 bases). The CDR3 contains 15 residues. CDR1 is SGHVS and CDR2 is FQNEAQ in the germline V gene. Trimming pared 5 bases from V and 3 bases from J, leaving 17 bases between. The CDR3 loop reads CASSRSAGPVYEQYF. DNA for the CDR3: TGTGCCAGCAGCAGATCAGCGGGCCCCGTCTACGAGCAGTACTTC.

The gene calls are TRBV9 and TRBJ2-5; no reliable D call. The germline V gene has CDR1 SGDLS and CDR2 YYNGEE. The V gene lost 1 base and the J gene lost 3 bases, with 10 bases spanning the gap. This CDR3 region has 14 residues. The CDR3 is CASSVTLAEETQYF. CDR3 bases: TGTGCCAGCAGCGTAACGTTAGCTGAAGAGACCCAGTACTTC.

The rearrangement links TRBV7-9 to TRBJ1-3; 7 bases map to TRBD1. The CDR3 runs to 14 residues. With 5 bases clipped from V and 4 bases from J, the junction kept 5 bases outside the gene matches. The germline CDR1 and CDR2 sequences are SEHNR and FQNEAQ (reference sequence). The CDR3 region has the DNA TGTGCCAGCAGCCCGGGGACAGACGGAAACACCATATATTTT. This sequence encodes CASSPGTDGNTIYF.

J is TRBJ1-5 and V is TRBV6-5; D might be TRBD1 (5 bases). This CDR3 region has 13 residues. V was cut by 6 bases and J by 12 bases, with 18 bases left in between. From germline, CDR1 is MNHEY and CDR2 SVGAGI. CDR3 DNA: TGTGCCAGCAGGGGGCTATGGGAGGAAGGCCAGCATTTT. Residues: CASRGLWEEGQHF.

The chain joins TRBV2 to TRBJ2-5, with 13 bases matching TRBD2. CDR1 is SNHLY and CDR2 is FYNNEI in the germline V gene. The CDR3 is 16 residues long. The ends lost 8 bases at V and 2 bases at J; junction bases unmatched: 8. The CDR3 sequence: CASGWGLAGPQETQYF. The CDR3 bases are TGTGCCAGCGGATGGGGACTAGCGGGGCCACAAGAGACCCAGTACTTC.

For this clone: The sample holds other DNA sequences that translate to the same CDR3. This chain connects TRBV4-3 to TRBJ2-1; D call uncertain. The germline CDR1 and CDR2 sequences are LGHNA and YSLEER. Trimming shortened V by 0 bases and J by 7 bases, and 7 bases separated the two germline ends. The CDR3 loop spans 13 amino acids. The CDR3: CASSQDPVNEQFF. CDR3 coding DNA: TGCGCCAGCAGCCAAGATCCCGTGAATGAGCAGTTCTTC.

CDR3 coding DNA: TGTGCCAGCAGCCCTGGTCAGGGGGCTGGCGAGCAGTACTTC. Translating gives CASSPGQGAGEQYF. The chain carries TRBV9 and TRBJ2-7, with TRBD1 identical over 8 bases. Germline V gives CDR1 SGDLS, CDR2 YYNGEE. The trim removed 4 bases at V and 6 bases at J, leaving 9 bases unmatched. The CDR3 length is 14 residues.

The chain recombines TRBV5-6 with TRBJ2-5, with D unclear. CDR3 size: 15 residues. Germline CDR1 is SGHDT and CDR2 is YYEEEE. Trimming left V 4 bases short and J 2 bases short, with 15 bases between. The DNA for the CDR3 is TGTGCCAGCAGCACCGATAGGGAACAGCAAGAGACCCAGTACTTC. This encodes CASSTDREQQETQYF.

J is TRBJ1-4 and V is TRBV13; D uncertain. Trimming took off 1 base at V and 3 bases at J, with 6 bases between the two ends. Germline loops: CDR1 PRHDT, CDR2 FYEKMQ (reference sequence). This CDR3 is built from 14 residues. Here the CDR3 DNA reads TGTGCCAGCAGCTTAGCCGGCCCTAATGAAAAACTGTTTTTT. Translated, it gives CASSLAGPNEKLFF.

The CDR3 sequence is CASSLVKRGGTDTQYF. The DNA of the CDR3 is TGTGCCAGCAGTTTAGTGAAGCGGGGGGGCACAGATACGCAGTATTTT. The chain recombines TRBV27 with TRBJ2-3, with 9 bases that match TRBD2. Trimming removed 2 bases from V and 1 base from J; junction bases left unmatched: 4. In germline, CDR1 is MNHEY, CDR2 SMNVEV (reference sequence). The CDR3 contains 16 residues.